Following are 20 T cell receptor beta chains from one sample sequenced in a study of T cell changes during pregnancy in multiple sclerosis (dated by TCRdb to about 2019). Library construction relied on the immunoSEQ multiplex PCR assay. TCRdb mirrors the immuneACCESS table, restricted to in-frame sequences. Some clones are absent from its copies; in checked studies, under half trace to an unresolved V gene, and the reason for the others is unknown. Recorded for this sample are tens of thousands of clones; approximately 92% of them occurred a single time. Clones ranked in the top ten supply about 2.2% of the sample. Material: peripheral blood, obtained before pregnancy. Source of these receptors: a female donor with multiple sclerosis, enrolled in a pregnancy study.

The table lists this clone with a count of one. The gene calls are TRBV6-5 and TRBJ2-4; the D is unclear. The CDR3 contains 14 residues. Per the germline V gene, CDR1 is MNHEY and CDR2 is SVGAGI. Trimming stripped 3 bases from V and 0 bases from J, with 6 bases between. CDR3 bases: TGTGCCAGCAGTTATAAGCTAGCCAAAAACATTCAGTACTTC. This gives the protein CASSYKLAKNIQYF.

V is TRBV18 and J is TRBJ2-2; 7 bases are shared with TRBD2. With 3 bases clipped from V and 4 bases from J, the junction kept 11 bases outside the gene matches. The germline V gene encodes CDR1 KGHSH and CDR2 LQKENI. This CDR3 comprises 17 residues. CDR3 loop: CASSPLAAPIGTGELFF. The CDR3 bases are TGTGCCAGCTCACCGCTAGCGGCGCCGATAGGCACCGGGGAGCTGTTTTTT.

The V and J genes are TRBV7-9 and TRBJ2-7; TRBD2 agrees at 9 bases. The CDR3 length is 14 residues. V shed 5 bases and J 3 bases; nucleotides not matched to a gene: 5. CDR1 is SEHNR, CDR2 FQNEAQ, per germline (reference sequence). The CDR3: CASSTRTSDYEQYF. DNA of the CDR3: TGTGCCAGCAGCACCCGGACTAGCGACTACGAGCAGTACTTC.

The chain has TRBV5-1 and TRBJ2-7, with D possibly matching TRBD2 (6 bases). The germline V gene has CDR1 SGHRS and CDR2 YFSETQ. The CDR3 totals 15 residues. Trimming stripped 0 bases from V and 3 bases from J, with 13 bases between. CDR3 in DNA: TGCGCCAGCAGCTTGGGGGGGGTACAGATCTACGAGCAGTACTTC. Translation: CASSLGGVQIYEQYF.

The chain combines TRBV7-3 with TRBJ1-5, with D uncertain. V was cut by 0 bases and J by 5 bases, with 5 bases left in between. The CDR3 sequence is 13 residues long. Germline loops: CDR1 SGHTA, CDR2 FQGTGA. The CDR3 here is CASSLTQDQPQHF. Written as DNA, the CDR3 is TGTGCCAGCAGCTTAACGCAGGATCAGCCCCAGCATTTT.

The chain carries TRBV29-1 and TRBJ2-7, with D tentatively TRBD1 (6 bases). The V and J ends lost 6 bases and 0 bases respectively, with 12 bases between them. CDR1 and CDR2 from the germline V gene are SQVTM and ANQGSEA. The length of the CDR3 is 13 residues. DNA for the CDR3: TGCAGCGTGACAGGTTTAAGCTCCTACGAGCAGTACTTC. It yields the protein CSVTGLSSYEQYF.

The chain joins TRBV7-9 to TRBJ2-2; 7 positions match TRBD1. The CDR3 has 14 amino acids. The V segment lost 7 bases and the J segment 7 bases; nucleotides outside the gene matches: 9. Germline assignment: CDR1 SEHNR and CDR2 FQNEAQ (reference sequence). The CDR3 region has the DNA TGTGCCAGCACCCGACAGGGAACGAGCGGGGAGCTGTTTTTT. It translates to CASTRQGTSGELFF.

The chain combines TRBV10-2 with TRBJ2-1, with 8 bases lining up with TRBD2. CDR1 WSHSY and CDR2 SAAADI come from the germline V gene. J was trimmed by 6 bases and V by 7 bases; bases with no gene match: 5. There are 13 residues in the CDR3. For the CDR3, the DNA is TGCGCCAGCATTACCGGGACTAGCAATGAGCAGTTCTTC. Residues: CASITGTSNEQFF.

The chain has TRBV6-6 and TRBJ1-3; the match to TRBD1 covers 9 bases. The junction had 6 bases not matched to a gene; V was cut back by 6 bases and J by 0 bases. The length of the CDR3 is 16 residues. The germline V gene has CDR1 MNHNY and CDR2 SVGAGI (reference sequence). CDR3 protein: CASRLEQGASGNTIYF. In DNA, the CDR3 is TGTGCCAGCAGACTCGAACAGGGGGCCTCTGGAAACACCATATATTTT.

A single count supports this clone. The genes are TRBV19 and TRBJ2-7, with D tentatively TRBD2 (7 bases). V lost 3 bases and J 6 bases, leaving 15 bases between the germline ends. The germline CDR1 and CDR2 sequences are LNHDA and SQIVND (reference sequence). This CDR3 region has 14 residues. This chain's CDR3 is CASSIGGPAGEQYF. DNA of the CDR3: TGTGCCAGTAGTATCGGGGGGCCGGCGGGCGAGCAGTACTTC. Full variable domain (remainder filled in from reference TRBV19 and TRBJ2-7): DGGITQSPKYLFRKEGQNVTLSCEQNLNHDAMYWYRQDPGQGLRLIYYSQIVNDFQKGDIAEGYSVSREKKESFPLTVTSAQKNPTAFYLCASSIGGPAGEQYFGPGTRLTVT.

V is TRBV6-7 and J is TRBJ1-2; 7 bases line up with TRBD1. TRBV6-7 is treated as an ORF (open reading frame) with a function not yet certain. The CDR3 loop spans 16 amino acids. V lost 0 bases to trimming and J lost 3 bases; unmatched junction nucleotides: 7. CDR3: CASSYSLTGKYYGYTF. Written as DNA, the CDR3 is TGTGCCAGCAGTTACTCGCTGACAGGGAAGTACTATGGCTACACCTTC.

This clone was observed once. The chain recombines TRBV6-6 with TRBJ1-2, with 11 bases identical to TRBD1. CDR1 and CDR2 (germline): MNHNY, SVGAGI (reference sequence). The V gene end was trimmed by 5 bases and the J gene end by 8 bases; junction bases not matched to a gene: 7. This CDR3 is built from 14 residues. DNA for the CDR3: TGTGCCAGCAGTCCGGGACAGGGGGTCTCCGGCTACACCTTC. It codes for CASSPGQGVSGYTF.

J is TRBJ2-1 and V is TRBV11-2, with 12 nucleotides matching TRBD2. The CDR3 consists of 19 residues. Germline assignment: CDR1 SGHAT and CDR2 FQNNGV. J was trimmed by 7 bases and V by 4 bases; bases with no gene match: 17. CDR3 coding DNA: TGTGCCAGCAGCTATAAGCGACTAGCGGGAGTATTTGCGGGGAATGAGCAGTTCTTC. Translation gives CASSYKRLAGVFAGNEQFF.

This chain links TRBV7-2 with TRBJ1-2; TRBD1 is a possible D gene (5 bases). The CDR3 is 14 amino acids. Looked up from germline, CDR1 is SGHTA and CDR2 is FQGNSA. V gave up 5 bases and J gave up 4 bases, with 14 bases separating them. CDR3 in amino acids: CASSLQGSFYGYTF. Here the CDR3 DNA reads TGTGCCAGCAGCCTGCAGGGATCCTTCTATGGCTACACCTTC.

The rearrangement links TRBV2 to TRBJ1-1; 10 bases are shared with TRBD1. This CDR3 region has 15 residues. After removal of 5 bases from V and 1 base from J, the junction contained 4 bases not matched to a gene. Per germline, CDR1 SNHLY and CDR2 FYNNEI. The CDR3 is CASSRQGAANTEAFF. The CDR3 region has the DNA TGTGCCAGCAGTAGACAGGGGGCGGCGAACACTGAAGCTTTCTTT.

This chain joins TRBV7-2 and TRBJ2-3, with 8 positions matching TRBD2. The CDR3 extends over 16 amino acids. After removal of 5 bases from V and 0 bases from J, the junction contained 7 bases not matched to a gene. CDR1 and CDR2 from the germline V gene are SGHTA and FQGNSA. CDR3 in DNA: TGTGCCAGCAGCCATACTAGCGGCCCTAGCACAGATACGCAGTATTTT. Its translation is CASSHTSGPSTDTQYF.

This sequence joins TRBV28 and TRBJ2-7; D gene ambiguous. Trimming cost V 3 bases and J 2 bases, with 8 bases left between them. Germline CDR1 and CDR2: MDHEN and SYDVKM. The CDR3 contains 13 residues. CDR3 nucleotides: TGTGCCAGCAGTTTGTTGGCAGCCTACGAGCAGTACTTC. This codes for CASSLLAAYEQYF.

The rearrangement uses TRBV10-3 and TRBJ2-3; the match to TRBD2 covers 8 bases. The CDR3 loop spans 14 amino acids. The trim removed 6 bases at V and 7 bases at J, leaving 9 bases unmatched. CDR1 is ENHRY and CDR2 is SYGVKD in the germline V gene. The CDR3 loop is CAISLAGPTNTQYF. The CDR3 coding sequence is TGTGCCATCAGCTTAGCGGGACCAACGAATACGCAGTATTTT.

The CDR3 DNA follows: TGTGCCAGCAGCTTAGCGGGACAGGCCTACTACGAGCAGTACTTC. This sequence encodes CASSLAGQAYYEQYF. This sequence joins TRBV7-2 and TRBJ2-7; 8 nucleotides align to TRBD1. After removal of 0 bases from V and 3 bases from J, the junction contained 4 bases not matched to a gene. The germline CDR1 and CDR2 sequences are SGHTA and FQGNSA. This CDR3 is built from 15 residues.

The V call is TRBV4-2, the J call TRBJ1-3; possibly TRBD1 for D (6 bases). The V end lost 3 bases, the J end lost 2 bases, and 17 bases lay between the germline ends. This CDR3 spans 17 amino acids. The germline V gene encodes CDR1 LGHNA and CDR2 YNFKEQ. CDR3 sequence (DNA): TGTGCCAGCAGCCATTTAGACAGGTTGGATACTGGAAACACCATATATTTT. This encodes CASSHLDRLDTGNTIYF.